Only a few counts were recorded for the clone carrying this T cell receptor beta chain. As yet, its antigen is unknown. In germline, CDR1 is SGHTA, CDR2 FQGTGA. Trimming cost V 5 bases and J 4 bases; bases outside gene matches: 6. This CDR3 is built from 14 residues. Sequencing targeted expressed TCRB transcripts, as all isolated RNA had been reverse transcribed. The table came from immunoSEQ multiplex PCR; TCRdb's copy has only in-frame clones and leaves some out. The sample records over 700,000 clones, about 17% being singletons. This entry comes from a study of beta chain features in type 1 diabetes. Study background: The patients were much like the healthy donors in age, gender and cell yields. Study results and caveats: Across all four CD4+ subsets, people with type 1 diabetes showed modestly shorter TCRB CDR3s. The study found that naive, central memory and Treg TCRB repertoires appeared more similar in patients than in healthy donors.

The source of this sequence is a woman under 30 in good health. The V call is TRBV7-3, the J call TRBJ2-7; 9 bases are a match to TRBD1. The sequencing sample was made of naive CD4+ T cells from blood. CDR3 nucleotide sequence: TGTGCCAGCAGCCCCGGGACAGGGCCGTACGAGCAGTACTTC. This sequence encodes CASSPGTGPYEQYF. The full variable domain, its missing parts supplied by reference TRBV7-3 and TRBJ2-7, is GAGVSQTPSNKVTEKGKYVELRCDPISGHTALYWYRQSLGQGPEFLIYFQGTGAADDSGLPNDRFFAVRPEGSVSTLKIQRTERGDSAVYLCASSPGTGPYEQYFGPGTRLTVT.